This T cell receptor beta chain originates from a study of CD8 T cells in Susac syndrome. Random hexamers were used to reverse transcribe an amount of roughly 0.5 to 1 ug RNA. The authors amplified TCR beta CDR3 across 54 Vbeta and 13 Jbeta using immunoSEQ multiplex PCR. Using its own MiXCR run on the immunoSEQ multiplex PCR reads, TCRdb lists one record per CDR3 protein. This sample has around 190,000 distinct CDR3 sequences; around 93% occur once, and the top ten carry around 0.1%. CD8+ and CD4+ blood T cells underwent TCR beta sequencing. Between the trimmed V and J ends, which lost 0 bases and 2 bases, there was a span of 7 bases. CDR3 length: 14 residues. CDR1 and CDR2 (germline): ENHRY, SYGVKD.

The sequencing input was CD4+ T cells from PBMCs. The sequence derives from a human donor in good health. The genes are TRBV10-3 and TRBJ1-2, with D unresolved. The CDR3 sequence is CAISESGRNYGYTF. CDR3 nucleotide sequence: TGTGCCATCAGTGAGTCAGGAAGGAACTATGGCTACACCTTC.